This T cell receptor (beta chain) stems from a study of cytomegalovirus exposure and HLA in healthy donors. Repertoires were generated with immunoSEQ multiplex PCR, while TCRdb's copy carries only in-frame clones and drops some. This repertoire shows approximately 120,000 clones, roughly 90% found once; its top ten account for around 1.9%. This clone was recorded only once. The ends were cut back, 7 bases at V and 9 bases at J, with 21 bases in the middle. This CDR3 spans 14 amino acids. CDR1 and CDR2 (germline): LNHDA, SQIVND (reference sequence). The sequenced material came from PBMCs. The rearrangement links TRBV19 to TRBJ1-2; no clear D gene. The sequence was obtained from a woman between 18 and 29 years old in good health and CMV-seronegative. In DNA, the CDR3 is TGTGCCAGTACCACTGACACGGGTCGCGGGAGCTACACCTTC. Its translation is CASTTDTGRGSYTF.